Following are 15 T cell receptor beta chains from one sample sequenced in a study of Graves' ophthalmopathy and Graves' hyperthyroidism (dated 2018 in TCRdb). Sequencing used an Illumina HiSeq 2000. TCR beta CDR3 regions were amplified from RNA transcripts for repertoire sequencing. The first round of RT-PCR was done with HTBI primers and the Qiagen OneStep RT-PCR kit, and was followed by a second round of multiplex PCR, then size selection and purification. Using fastp at Q25 and MiXCR, TCRdb reprocessed the public reads and kept productive beta chains. All rows with the same CDR3 protein become a single entry with the most common DNA and genes. The sample table holds around 1,200,000 distinct CDR3 sequences, of which about 36% were seen once. The ten largest account for around 10% of the sample. The sequenced sample consisted of peripheral blood or thyroid tissue (not recorded which). The receptors derive from an adult man with Graves' hyperthyroidism.

There are a few counts of this clonotype. The chain employs TRBV7-8 and TRBJ1-6; D not certain. Trimming removed 5 bases from V and 9 bases from J, with 17 bases in between. CDR1 is SGHVS, CDR2 FQNEAQ, per germline. CDR3 size: 15 residues. In DNA form, the CDR3 reads TGTGCCAGCAGCCGATGCGCCGGAGGGATTTCACCCCTCCACTTT. As protein: CASSRCAGGISPLHF.

This clonotype was found many times. The chain uses TRBV19 and TRBJ1-3; D gene uncertain. CDR3 length: 15 residues. V lost 7 bases and J 0 bases, leaving 13 bases between the germline ends. From germline, CDR1 is LNHDA and CDR2 SQIVND (reference sequence). The CDR3 DNA reads as TGTGCCAGTAAGACCAAGGATGCCTCTGGAAACACCATATATTTT. Translating gives CASKTKDASGNTIYF.

This clonotype was counted at least ten times. This chain uses TRBV5-8 with TRBJ1-2, with TRBD1 as a possible D gene (5 bases). This CDR3 contains 15 residues. V dropped 0 bases and J dropped 7 bases, with 16 bases sitting between them. Looked up from germline, CDR1 is SGHTS and CDR2 is YDEGEE. The CDR3 region has the DNA TGTGCCAGCAGCTTGGCAGGGAGCATCATCTCTGGCTACACCTTC. It specifies CASSLAGSIISGYTF.

On this clonotype itself: A read error may produce the germline difference seen at one junction end. The rearrangement joins TRBV24-1 to TRBJ1-5; no clear D gene. The CDR3 consists of 14 residues. The germline CDR1 and CDR2 sequences are KGHDR and SFDVKD. CDR3 in amino acids: CASSLQFSNQPQHF. CDR3 nucleotide sequence: TGTGCCAGCAGTTTACAGTTTAGCAATCAGCCCCAGCATTTT.

This chain joins TRBV10-3 and TRBJ2-7; 9 nucleotides line up with TRBD1. The end of the DNA fits TRBJ2-5 better, so the J call may be wrong. This CDR3 is 16 amino acids long. Germline assignment: CDR1 ENHRY and CDR2 SYGVKD. Written as DNA, the CDR3 is TGTGCCATCAGTGAGATAGGAGGGACAGGGCAAGAGACCCAGTACTTC. Translated, it gives CAISEIGGTGQETQYF.

This sequence joins TRBV27 and TRBJ1-2, with D perhaps TRBD1 (6 bases). Trimming pared 8 bases from V and 9 bases from J, leaving 22 bases between. Germline V CDR1 and CDR2: MNHEY, SMNVEV (reference sequence). The CDR3 is 14 amino acids. CDR3 coding DNA: TGTGCCAGCCGAGAGACAGGTGGAGTCCTGAGCTACACCTTC. Translated, it gives CASRETGGVLSYTF.

The sample holds many counts of this clonotype. This chain connects TRBV19 to TRBJ1-2; TRBD1 might be the D (6 bases). Trimming took off 5 bases at V and 6 bases at J, with 13 bases between the two ends. The CDR3 contains 13 residues. The germline CDR1 and CDR2 sequences are LNHDA and SQIVND (reference sequence). In DNA form, the CDR3 reads TGTGCCAGTAGTGTTCTGGGGGCGGATGGCTACACCTTC. Translating gives CASSVLGADGYTF.

The sample holds one count of this clonotype. No conserved phenylalanine or tryptophan is present at the end of the CDR3, so a read error is the likely explanation. The DNA is left out, because the CDR3 cannot be placed on it with certainty; the CDR3 is given as TCRdb lists it. The V call is TRBV12-3 or TRBV12-4, the J call TRBJ2-6. The CDR3 extends over 8 residues, inclusive of both ends. The CDR3 sequence is CASSFSSS.

V is TRBV30 and J is TRBJ2-7; a weak D match, TRBD1 (6 bases). The germline CDR1 and CDR2 sequences are GTSNPN and SVGIG (reference sequence). The CDR3 extends over 12 amino acids. V shed 4 bases and J shed 2 bases, with 9 bases lying between them. CDR3 in DNA: TGTGCCTGGAAAGAGGGGGCCTACGAGCAGTACTTC. The encoded protein is CAWKEGAYEQYF.

Only a few counts were recorded for this clonotype. The gene calls are TRBV7-9 and TRBJ2-7; D is ambiguous. V was trimmed by 5 bases and J by 1 base, leaving 24 bases between them. Germline CDR1 and CDR2: SEHNR and FQNEAQ (reference sequence). The CDR3 sequence is 18 residues long. The CDR3 coding sequence is TGTGCCAGCAGCGGTCCGTCCAGCCTCGAGTCTCCTTCCTACGAGCAGTACTTC. This translates into CASSGPSSLESPSYEQYF.

The rearrangement joins TRBV9 to TRBJ2-7; maybe TRBD1 (6 bases). V was pared by 7 bases and J by 7 bases, with 15 bases between. The germline gives CDR1 SGDLS, CDR2 YYNGEE. The CDR3 is 12 amino acids. This CDR3 is CASGPGDREQYF. DNA of the CDR3: TGTGCCAGCGGTCCGGGCGACAGGGAGCAGTACTTC.

The genes are TRBV10-3 and TRBJ2-7; the D is unclear. Trimming removed 3 bases at V and 2 bases at J, with 5 bases between. The germline V gene has CDR1 ENHRY and CDR2 SYGVKD. This CDR3 contains 12 residues. CDR3 amino acids: CAISETTYEQYF. The CDR3 coding sequence is TGTGCCATCAGTGAAACCACCTACGAGCAGTACTTC.

V gene TRBV6-2 or TRBV6-3 combines with J gene TRBJ1-5; D may be TRBD1 (5 bases). In germline, CDR1 is MNHEY, CDR2 SVGEGT. The ends were cut back, 6 bases at V and 6 bases at J, with 12 bases in the middle. This CDR3 region has 13 residues. CDR3 DNA: TGTGCCAGCAGAGACAGAATGAGTCAGCCCCAGCATTTT. Translated: CASRDRMSQPQHF.

Here the CDR3 DNA reads TGTGCCAGCAGTGAATTCCCGGGGACTAATCAGCCCCAGCATTTT. It is translated as CASSEFPGTNQPQHF. This sequence joins TRBV25-1 and TRBJ1-5; the D gene is possibly TRBD1 (5 bases). Trimming took off 1 base at V and 4 bases at J, with 11 bases between the two ends. The CDR3 is 15 residues long. Germline loops: CDR1 MGHDK, CDR2 SYGVNS.

A remark on this clonotype: In this CDR3 the conserved last residue, phenylalanine or tryptophan, is missing, so a read error is likely. It is unclear where the CDR3 begins or ends on the DNA, so no DNA is shown, and the CDR3 is as TCRdb lists it. The chain links TRBV20-1 to TRBJ2-7; the table's D call, TRBD2, was not checked against the DNA. CDR1 DFQATT and CDR2 SNEGSKA come from the germline V gene (reference sequence). The CDR3 is made up of 10 amino acids, end residues included. The CDR3 region is CSASWAGGVL.